The 30 T cell receptor beta chains presented below share a single source sample, sequenced in a study of blood T cell repertoires in COVID-19. Data came from immunoSEQ multiplex PCR; TCRdb stores just in-frame clones and leaves some out. This repertoire shows 150,000 to 200,000 clones, roughly nine tenths found once; its top ten account for around 2.3%. Sequenced input: peripheral blood. The source is a man aged 65 to 85 with active or convalescent COVID-19.

The chain combines TRBV7-2 with TRBJ2-3, with D unresolved. V lost 4 bases, J lost 0 bases, and 8 bases lay in between. The CDR3 is 14 residues long. Germline assignment: CDR1 SGHTA and CDR2 FQGNSA. CDR3 residues: CASSYTSSTDTQYF. CDR3 nucleotides: TGTGCCAGCAGCTATACGAGTAGCACAGATACGCAGTATTTT. Combining the CDR3 with reference TRBV7-2 and TRBJ2-3 gives the whole variable domain GAGVSQSPSNKVTEKGKDVELRCDPISGHTALYWYRQSLGQGLEFLIYFQGNSAPDKSGLPSDRFSAERTGGSVSTLTIQRTQQEDSAVYLCASSYTSSTDTQYFGPGTRLTVL.

This clone occurred once. CDR3 sequence: CASSSGSAGGLEQYF. In DNA, the CDR3 is TGTGCCAGCAGCTCAGGGTCGGCAGGGGGCCTCGAGCAGTACTTC. This chain links TRBV5-4 with TRBJ2-7; TRBD1 agrees at 8 bases. The trim removed 3 bases at V and 6 bases at J, leaving 11 bases unmatched. CDR1 is SGHNT, CDR2 YYREEE, per germline (reference sequence). This CDR3 contains 15 residues.

The chain carries TRBV6-6 and TRBJ2-7; 7 nucleotides agree with TRBD2. The CDR3 spans 14 residues. Per the germline V gene, CDR1 is MNHNY and CDR2 is SVGAGI (reference sequence). Unmatched junction bases numbered 11, after V lost 7 bases and J lost 5 bases. CDR3 nucleotide sequence: TGTGCCAGCAAAGACTGGGGAGGGGACCACGAGCAGTACTTC. This sequence encodes CASKDWGGDHEQYF.

The chain has TRBV19 and TRBJ2-1, with TRBD2 matching over 12 bases. The CDR3 is made up of 18 amino acids. Germline CDR1 and CDR2: LNHDA and SQIVND (reference sequence). V shed 6 bases, J shed 0 bases, and the junction held 9 bases outside the gene matches. The CDR3 here is CASRELAGGRASYNEQFF. CDR3 nucleotides: TGTGCCAGTAGGGAACTAGCGGGGGGCCGGGCCTCCTACAATGAGCAGTTCTTC.

The chain recombines TRBV28 with TRBJ2-2, with D perhaps matching TRBD1 (6 bases). Germline CDR1 MDHEN, CDR2 SYDVKM. The CDR3 consists of 14 residues. The V end was cut by 3 bases, the J end by 5 bases, with 10 bases between. CDR3 protein: CASSLFTGTGELFF. CDR3 nucleotides: TGTGCCAGCAGTTTGTTTACAGGGACCGGGGAGCTGTTTTTT.

The gene calls are TRBV6-1 and TRBJ2-5; the D gene is possibly TRBD2 (5 bases). V gave up 2 bases and J gave up 5 bases, with 15 bases separating them. CDR1 and CDR2 (germline): MNHNS, SASEGT. The CDR3 spans 15 residues. The CDR3 region has the DNA TGTGCCAGCAGTGAAATCGGGGTAGGGTCGGAGACCCAGTACTTC. Residues: CASSEIGVGSETQYF.

This clone was seen many times. The V gene is TRBV5-1, the J gene TRBJ1-6, with 7 bases that match TRBD1. V was pared by 1 base and J by 5 bases, with 3 bases of the junction left unmatched. Germline lookup yields CDR1 SGHRS and CDR2 YFSETQ. This CDR3 comprises 15 residues. For the CDR3, the DNA is TGCGCCAGCAGCTTGCGGACAGGACATAATTCACCCCTCCACTTT. Protein: CASSLRTGHNSPLHF.

The chain combines TRBV6-5 with TRBJ1-3, with D possibly being TRBD1 (5 bases). CDR3 length: 14 amino acids. The V gene lost 6 bases and the J gene lost 0 bases, with 9 bases spanning the gap. In germline, CDR1 is MNHEY, CDR2 SVGAGI. CDR3 nucleotides: TGTGCCAGCAGGGGACTCTCCTCTGGAAACACCATATATTTT. Translating it yields CASRGLSSGNTIYF.

The chain joins TRBV10-2 to TRBJ2-1, with D maybe TRBD2 (5 bases). V lost 6 bases and J 0 bases, leaving 6 bases between the germline ends. Germline V gene sequence: CDR1 WSHSY, CDR2 SAAADI. The CDR3 runs 13 residues. The CDR3 bases are TGCGCCAGCAGACGGGACTCCTACAATGAGCAGTTCTTC. Protein: CASRRDSYNEQFF.

The chain uses TRBV18 and TRBJ2-7, with 7 bases aligning to TRBD1. V lost 4 bases, J lost 3 bases, and 9 bases stayed unmatched. The CDR3 length is 15 residues. Germline CDR1 KGHSH, CDR2 LQKENI. CDR3 residues: CASSLGTAPNYEQYF. CDR3 nucleotide sequence: TGTGCCAGCTCACTCGGGACAGCCCCTAACTACGAGCAGTACTTC.

DNA for the CDR3: TGTGCCAGCAACCACGGGGAGGGGCCAGGCTTTGAAGCTTTCTTT. Translation gives CASNHGEGPGFEAFF. V usage is TRBV6-5 and J usage is TRBJ1-1; possibly TRBD1 for D (5 bases). The germline CDR1 and CDR2 sequences are MNHEY and SVGAGI. This CDR3 region has 15 residues. With 7 bases removed from V and 7 bases from J, the gap between germline ends came to 22 bases.

The rearrangement joins TRBV28 to TRBJ1-4, with a weak D call TRBD1 (5 bases). This CDR3 spans 12 amino acids. The germline V gene encodes CDR1 MDHEN and CDR2 SYDVKM. The V end was cut by 6 bases, the J end by 8 bases, with 10 bases between. CDR3 nucleotides: TGTGCCAGCAGGGCAACAGGAGAAAAACTGTTTTTT. Its protein product is CASRATGEKLFF.

The chain has TRBV7-9 and TRBJ2-7; TRBD1 aligns across 11 bases. This CDR3 is built from 17 residues. Germline assignment: CDR1 SEHNR and CDR2 FQNEAQ (reference sequence). V shed 5 bases, J shed 3 bases, and the junction held 12 bases outside the gene matches. CDR3 amino acids: CASSPGTGGTLNYEQYF. CDR3 DNA: TGTGCCAGCAGCCCAGGGACAGGGGGGACCCTTAACTACGAGCAGTACTTC. Looking up the rest from reference TRBV7-9 and TRBJ2-7 gives the full variable domain: DTGVSQNPRHKITKRGQNVTFRCDPISEHNRLYWYRQTLGQGPEFLTYFQNEAQLEKSRLLSDRFSAERPKGSFSTLEIQRTEQGDSAMYLCASSPGTGGTLNYEQYFGPGTRLTVT.

The chain recombines TRBV7-8 with TRBJ1-1; a weak D match, TRBD1 (5 bases). V dropped 7 bases and J dropped 0 bases, with 15 bases sitting between them. Germline V gives CDR1 SGHVS, CDR2 FQNEAQ. CDR3 length: 15 amino acids. CDR3 loop: CASTILGGMNTEAFF. DNA of the CDR3: TGTGCCAGCACCATTCTCGGGGGGATGAACACTGAAGCTTTCTTT.

The rearrangement uses TRBV9 and TRBJ2-1, with D unresolved. Trimming removed 0 bases at V and 8 bases at J, with 15 bases between. Germline V gives CDR1 SGDLS, CDR2 YYNGEE. The length of the CDR3 is 15 residues. CDR3 sequence: CASSVGAKSYDEQFF. The CDR3 DNA is TGTGCCAGCAGCGTAGGAGCGAAGTCCTATGATGAGCAGTTCTTC.

The chain uses TRBV27 and TRBJ2-2, with a tentative D call TRBD2 (6 bases). CDR1 is MNHEY and CDR2 is SMNVEV in the germline V gene (reference sequence). With 5 bases removed from V and 8 bases from J, the gap between germline ends came to 12 bases. This CDR3 spans 13 amino acids. The CDR3 sequence: CASSRRGEGELFF. The CDR3 DNA reads TGTGCCAGCAGTAGGCGGGGAGAAGGGGAGCTGTTTTTT.

The rearrangement joins TRBV28 to TRBJ2-7; the match to TRBD1 covers 8 bases. Germline V gene lookup returns CDR1 MDHEN and CDR2 SYDVKM. J lost 3 bases, V lost 5 bases, and 9 bases had no gene match. The CDR3 covers 15 residues. CDR3 in amino acids: CASSPPGQAVYEQYF. In DNA, the CDR3 is TGTGCCAGCAGTCCACCGGGACAGGCAGTCTACGAGCAGTACTTC.

The chain combines TRBV11-2 with TRBJ1-6; 10 nucleotides line up with TRBD1. CDR1 is SGHAT and CDR2 is FQNNGV in the germline V gene. Trimming at V came to 6 bases and at J to 7 bases, leaving 3 bases not matched to a gene. The CDR3 length is 14 residues. Written as DNA, the CDR3 is TGTGCCAGCAGTTGGGACAGGGGAAATTCACCCCTCCACTTT. Translated, it gives CASSWDRGNSPLHF. The full variable domain, in which reference TRBV11-2 and TRBJ1-6 provide the parts outside the CDR3, is EAGVAQSPRYKIIEKRQSVAFWCNPISGHATLYWYQQILGQGPKLLIQFQNNGVVDDSQLPKDRFSAERLKGVDSTLKIQPAKLEDSAVYLCASSWDRGNSPLHFGNGTRLTVT.

The chain uses TRBV28 and TRBJ2-2; the D gene is possibly TRBD1 (5 bases). Per the germline V gene, CDR1 is MDHEN and CDR2 is SYDVKM. Trimming took off 7 bases at V and 1 base at J, with 16 bases between the two ends. The CDR3 runs 16 residues. In DNA form, the CDR3 reads TGTGCCAGCACCCCCGTTAGGGGCCGGAACACCGGGGAGCTGTTTTTT. It codes for CASTPVRGRNTGELFF.

As DNA, the CDR3 is TGCGCCAGCAGCCCCTGGACTAGGCCTACAGATACGCAGTATTTT. Protein sequence: CASSPWTRPTDTQYF. V gene TRBV4-1 combines with J gene TRBJ2-3; 7 bases align to TRBD2. There are 15 residues in the CDR3. Trimming removed 4 bases from V and 3 bases from J; junction bases left unmatched: 7. The germline CDR1 and CDR2 sequences are MGHRA and YSYEKL.

The chain couples TRBV7-9 to TRBJ2-7, with D possibly being TRBD2 (6 bases). The germline V gene encodes CDR1 SEHNR and CDR2 FQNEAQ (reference sequence). The V and J ends lost 4 bases and 5 bases respectively, with 12 bases between them. The CDR3 contains 13 residues. CDR3 amino acids: CASSSRRGHEQYF. As DNA, the CDR3 is TGTGCCAGCAGCTCTCGGAGGGGCCACGAGCAGTACTTC.

V usage is TRBV27 and J usage is TRBJ1-1, with 9 bases fitting TRBD1. CDR1 MNHEY and CDR2 SMNVEV come from the germline V gene (reference sequence). J lost 10 bases, V lost 3 bases, and 6 bases had no gene match. The CDR3 consists of 13 residues. CDR3 residues: CASSFTDRGGAFF. The CDR3, as DNA: TGTGCCAGCAGTTTTACGGACAGGGGCGGAGCTTTCTTT.

This clone was seen a handful of times. The chain carries TRBV4-3 and TRBJ1-2, with D perhaps matching TRBD1 (5 bases). Germline values: CDR1 LGHNA, CDR2 YSLEER. CDR3 length equals 15 residues. Deletions cut 0 bases from V and 5 bases from J, with 13 bases between. This CDR3 reads CASSQDHAGSYGYTF. Here the CDR3 DNA reads TGCGCCAGCAGCCAAGATCATGCAGGGTCTTATGGCTACACCTTC.

The rearrangement joins TRBV25-1 to TRBJ2-1; no clear D. Germline V gives CDR1 MGHDK, CDR2 SYGVNS. The CDR3 sequence is 12 residues long. V lost 2 bases to trimming and J lost 7 bases, with 6 bases between them. CDR3 loop: CASSENENEQFF. Here the CDR3 DNA reads TGTGCCAGCAGTGAAAACGAGAATGAGCAGTTCTTC. Full variable domain (outside the CDR3, taken from reference TRBV25-1 and TRBJ2-1): EADIYQTPRYLVIGTGKKITLECSQTMGHDKMYWYQQDPGMELHLIHYSYGVNSTEKGDLSSESTVSRIRTEHFPLTLESARPSHTSQYLCASSENENEQFFGPGTRLTVL.

This clone was counted a few times. V usage is TRBV29-1 and J usage is TRBJ1-1, with D possibly matching TRBD1 (5 bases). This CDR3 region has 13 residues. Germline lookup yields CDR1 SQVTM and CDR2 ANQGSEA. The DNA of the CDR3 is TGCAGTGGGGTGACGGGGGGGAACACTGAAGCTTTCTTT. Protein: CSGVTGGNTEAFF.

This chain connects TRBV7-2 to TRBJ1-5; no firm D call. CDR1 SGHTA and CDR2 FQGNSA come from the germline V gene. With 4 bases removed from V and 1 base from J, the gap between germline ends came to 14 bases. CDR3 length equals 16 residues. CDR3 sequence: CASSSRGEESNQPQHF. As DNA, the CDR3 is TGTGCCAGCAGCTCCCGGGGAGAGGAGAGCAATCAGCCCCAGCATTTT.

This clone was counted between two and nine times. The chain carries TRBV5-1 and TRBJ2-3; tentative D call: TRBD1 (5 bases). This CDR3 is 16 amino acids long. Germline CDR1 reads SGHRS; CDR2 reads YFSETQ. The germline V and J ends were trimmed by 1 base and 6 bases, with 18 bases remaining between them. The CDR3 DNA is TGCGCCAGCAGCTTGCTCCTTATTATCGCAGGGGATACGCAGTATTTT. Amino acids: CASSLLLIIAGDTQYF.

In this sample, this clone turned up once. Here the CDR3 DNA reads TGTGCCAGCAGTCACGACAGTAACTATGGCTACACCTTC. Translating it yields CASSHDSNYGYTF. The V call is TRBV7-8, the J call TRBJ1-2; D might be TRBD1 (5 bases). Trimming stripped 6 bases from V and 1 base from J, with 9 bases between. There are 13 residues in the CDR3. The germline gives CDR1 SGHVS, CDR2 FQNEAQ.

The chain links TRBV29-1 to TRBJ2-1; D perhaps matches TRBD1 (7 bases). CDR3 size: 12 residues. V was shortened by 5 bases and J by 4 bases, with 9 bases between the two germline ends. The germline gives CDR1 SQVTM, CDR2 ANQGSEA. The DNA of the CDR3 is TGCAGCGTTTCAGGGGGGTACAATGAGCAGTTCTTC. It translates to CSVSGGYNEQFF.

The chain combines TRBV27 with TRBJ2-4, with D perhaps TRBD2 (6 bases). Germline V CDR1 and CDR2: MNHEY, SMNVEV (reference sequence). The V end lost 0 bases, the J end lost 6 bases, and 15 bases lay between the germline ends. The CDR3 runs to 16 residues. The CDR3 loop reads CASSLSAGMYTNIQYF. CDR3 nucleotides: TGTGCCAGCAGTTTATCGGCGGGGATGTATACAAACATTCAGTACTTC.